Given below is one T cell receptor beta chain in context. CDR3 length: 16 residues. Germline V gene sequence: CDR1 LGHNT, CDR2 FRNRAP. Trimming removed 6 bases from V and 4 bases from J; junction bases left unmatched: 11. The data were taken from a study of blood T cell repertoires in COVID-19. Using immunoSEQ multiplex PCR, the repertoire was profiled, and TCRdb retains in-frame clones only, with some absent. There are around 230,000 clones in the sample; roughly 90% occur only once, and about 4% lies in the top ten. In assigning cohorts, the study relied on participant-reported clinical history. The sequenced sample was PBMCs or T cells enriched from blood (not recorded which). The genes are TRBV12-5 and TRBJ1-4; 7 bases map to TRBD1. This sequence was found in a woman between 40 and 55 years old with acute COVID-19. CDR3 DNA: TGTGCTAGTGGCCTCTTTGAGGGGGCCATTAATGAAAAACTGTTTTTT. This gives the protein CASGLFEGAINEKLFF.